A single TCR beta chain is shown here with its context. Its specificity is not known. V lost 6 bases, J lost 1 base, and 12 bases lay in between. The CDR3 has 14 residues. The data stem from a study of blood T cells in healthy people across ages. Study-wide findings and caveats: The percentage of naive T cells correlated strongly with TCR beta diversity.

For the second PCR, which ran for roughly 6 to 12 cycles, a sample-barcoded 5' primer and a J-beta primer mix were used. From the 5' RACE reads, TCRdb called clonotypes with MiXCR, one entry per CDR3 protein. The sample shows a few hundred thousand distinct CDR3 sequences, 27% of them seen only once. The data were also submitted as part of a second study, on T cells of mothers and their children.

The chain employs TRBV12-3 or TRBV12-4 and TRBJ2-5, with D uncertain. This clonotype originated in a boy younger than 10 in good health. The sample consisted of blood. CDR3 sequence: CASSPLVSQETQYF. The DNA of the CDR3 is TGTGCCAGCAGCCCCCTGGTGAGCCAAGAGACCCAGTACTTC.